One and the same sample provided the 21 T cell receptor beta chains below, sequenced in a study of blood T cell repertoires in COVID-19. Assay used: immunoSEQ multiplex PCR; TCRdb lists only in-frame clones, some missing. The repertoire consists of roughly 90,000 clones, with more than 75% occurring once and the leading ten covering 25%. The specimen sequenced was peripheral blood. Source of these receptors: a human donor in a cohort sampled during active COVID-19.

The chain combines TRBV13 with TRBJ2-1; 7 bases match TRBD2. CDR3 size: 16 residues. After removal of 5 bases from V and 0 bases from J, the junction contained 7 bases not matched to a gene. The germline CDR1 and CDR2 sequences are PRHDT and FYEKMQ (reference sequence). For the CDR3, the DNA is TGTGCCAGCAGCGCGCTAGCGGAGCGCTCCTACAATGAGCAGTTCTTC. Amino acids: CASSALAERSYNEQFF. The full variable domain, in which reference TRBV13 and TRBJ2-1 provide the parts outside the CDR3, is AAGVIQSPRHLIKEKRETATLKCYPIPRHDTVYWYQQGPGQDPQFLISFYEKMQSDKGSIPDRFSAQQFSDYHSELNMSSLELGDSALYFCASSALAERSYNEQFFGPGTRLTVL.

V gene TRBV10-3 combines with J gene TRBJ2-7, with no clear D. The CDR3 is made up of 15 amino acids. V lost 2 bases to trimming and J lost 0 bases, with 11 bases between them. Germline lookup yields CDR1 ENHRY and CDR2 SYGVKD. Here the CDR3 DNA reads TGTGCCATCAGTGAGGGCGCAGGCAGCTCCTACGAGCAGTACTTC. Encoded protein: CAISEGAGSSYEQYF.

J is TRBJ2-7 and V is TRBV7-8; TRBD2 matches at 8 bases. The trim removed 5 bases at V and 4 bases at J, leaving 13 bases unmatched. This CDR3 is built from 16 residues. CDR1 is SGHVS, CDR2 FQNEAQ, per germline. The CDR3 sequence is CASSPFAGGSFYEQYF. The DNA of the CDR3 is TGTGCCAGCAGCCCTTTTGCGGGAGGTAGCTTTTACGAGCAGTACTTC.

This clone showed up just once. The chain has TRBV4-3 and TRBJ2-1; 10 bases line up with TRBD2. The CDR3 has 15 residues. Germline V gene lookup returns CDR1 LGHNA and CDR2 YSLEER. Germline trimming cut 4 bases from V and 0 bases from J; bases unmatched to any gene: 0. This chain's CDR3 is CASSLAGGSYNEQFF. The CDR3 nucleotides are TGCGCCAGCAGCCTAGCGGGAGGCTCCTACAATGAGCAGTTCTTC.

This clone was seen once. The V gene is TRBV7-9, the J gene TRBJ1-5; no clear D. Trimming took off 5 bases at V and 1 base at J, with 9 bases between the two ends. CDR1 is SEHNR and CDR2 is FQNEAQ in the germline V gene (reference sequence). There are 14 residues in the CDR3. This CDR3 reads CASSPLLSNQPQHF. The CDR3 DNA reads as TGTGCCAGCAGCCCACTCTTGAGCAATCAGCCCCAGCATTTT. Supplemented by reference TRBV7-9 and TRBJ1-5, the full variable domain reads DTGVSQNPRHKITKRGQNVTFRCDPISEHNRLYWYRQTLGQGPEFLTYFQNEAQLEKSRLLSDRFSAERPKGSFSTLEIQRTEQGDSAMYLCASSPLLSNQPQHFGDGTRLSIL.

Many counts were recorded for this clone. At the DNA level, this CDR3 is encoded by other sequences in the same sample as well. The chain has TRBV6-5 and TRBJ2-7; D is possibly TRBD2 (6 bases). Germline values: CDR1 MNHEY, CDR2 SVGAGI. Trimming took off 2 bases at V and 1 base at J, with 12 bases between the two ends. CDR3 length: 15 residues. The CDR3 bases are TGTGCCAGCAGTTACGGCGGGGAAGGATCCTACGAGCAGTACTTC. Amino acids: CASSYGGEGSYEQYF.

The V call is TRBV6-2 or TRBV6-3, the J call TRBJ2-3; D perhaps matches TRBD2 (5 bases). The length of the CDR3 is 13 residues. Per germline, CDR1 MNHEY and CDR2 SVGEGT. The V end was cut by 4 bases, the J end by 2 bases, with 7 bases between. CDR3: CASSSGDTDTQYF. Here the CDR3 DNA reads TGTGCCAGCAGTTCCGGGGACACAGATACGCAGTATTTT.

The rearrangement uses TRBV28 and TRBJ2-5; 7 nucleotides line up with TRBD2. Losses at the gene ends were 7 bases for V and 7 bases for J; bases not matched to a gene: 9. Germline CDR1 and CDR2: MDHEN and SYDVKM. There are 13 residues in the CDR3. CDR3 protein: CASNPQRGGTQYF. CDR3 in DNA: TGTGCCAGCAACCCGCAGCGGGGAGGGACCCAGTACTTC.

The chain recombines TRBV28 with TRBJ1-4, with a weak D call TRBD1 (6 bases). V was clipped by 3 bases and J by 15 bases, with 17 bases between them. Per germline, CDR1 MDHEN and CDR2 SYDVKM. The CDR3 extends over 13 amino acids. The CDR3 sequence is CASSFWTRDKVFF. The CDR3 nucleotides are TGTGCCAGCAGTTTCTGGACTCGGGACAAGGTGTTTTTT.

V gene TRBV3-1 (or the pseudogene TRBV3-2) combines with J gene TRBJ2-2; D unclear. The ends were cut back, 2 bases at V and 5 bases at J, with 12 bases in the middle. This CDR3 has 15 amino acids. The germline V gene encodes CDR1 LGHDT and CDR2 YNNKEL (reference sequence). The CDR3 spells CASSQQDFQTGELFF. The CDR3 nucleotides are TGTGCCAGCAGCCAACAGGATTTTCAGACCGGGGAGCTGTTTTTT.

The rearrangement links TRBV9 to TRBJ2-1; no reliable D call. The germline CDR1 and CDR2 sequences are SGDLS and YYNGEE. The CDR3 runs to 13 residues. V was trimmed by 0 bases and J by 6 bases, leaving 7 bases between them. CDR3 region: CASSVGPTNEQFF. The CDR3 DNA sequence: TGTGCCAGCAGCGTAGGTCCTACCAATGAGCAGTTCTTC.

This clone appeared a single time. This chain links TRBV10-3 with TRBJ2-5; D perhaps matches TRBD2 (5 bases). The CDR3 covers 16 residues. From germline, CDR1 is ENHRY and CDR2 SYGVKD. The V end lost 0 bases, the J end lost 5 bases, and 16 bases lay between the germline ends. The CDR3: CAISESGSPGRETQYF. DNA for the CDR3: TGTGCCATCAGTGAGTCAGGGAGCCCCGGTCGGGAGACCCAGTACTTC.

V usage is TRBV10-2 and J usage is TRBJ1-1; maybe TRBD1 (6 bases). Trimming stripped 2 bases from V and 2 bases from J, with 9 bases between. This CDR3 has 14 amino acids. Germline lookup yields CDR1 WSHSY and CDR2 SAAADI. The DNA of the CDR3 is TGCGCCAGCAGTGAGCGGGGGGCCAACACTGAAGCTTTCTTT. The encoded protein is CASSERGANTEAFF.

This clone turned up a few times. CDR3 bases: TGTGCCAGCAGCTCTCCCCAGGGGGCGGTCGGTTACGAGCAGTACTTC. This codes for CASSSPQGAVGYEQYF. This chain uses TRBV7-9 with TRBJ2-7; 8 nucleotides align to TRBD1. The CDR3 is made up of 16 amino acids. V lost 4 bases and J lost 4; bases outside the gene matches: 12. Germline V lookup: CDR1 SEHNR, CDR2 FQNEAQ (reference sequence). Full variable domain (missing parts from reference TRBV7-9 and TRBJ2-7): DTGVSQNPRHKITKRGQNVTFRCDPISEHNRLYWYRQTLGQGPEFLTYFQNEAQLEKSRLLSDRFSAERPKGSFSTLEIQRTEQGDSAMYLCASSSPQGAVGYEQYFGPGTRLTVT.

The V call is TRBV2, the J call TRBJ1-2; no clear D gene. The CDR3 totals 14 residues. Germline CDR1 and CDR2: SNHLY and FYNNEI. The V end lost 3 bases, the J end lost 1 base, and 9 bases lay between the germline ends. CDR3 in amino acids: CASSEAVNNYGYTF. The DNA for the CDR3 is TGTGCCAGCAGTGAGGCAGTCAATAACTATGGCTACACCTTC.

The chain is built from TRBV10-1 and TRBJ1-1; D is perhaps TRBD1 (6 bases). V lost 0 bases and J 7 bases, leaving 9 bases between the germline ends. Per germline, CDR1 WNHNN and CDR2 SYGVQD (reference sequence). The CDR3 runs to 13 residues. The CDR3 reads CASSESGTNEAFF. CDR3 sequence (DNA): TGCGCCAGCAGTGAGTCCGGGACAAATGAAGCTTTCTTT.

The CDR3 DNA reads as TGTGCCTGGAGTGTACCGGGGGGGGGCCGGGAGACCCAGTACTTC. Translation: CAWSVPGGGRETQYF. This chain joins TRBV30 and TRBJ2-5; 8 bases agree with TRBD2. With V trimmed by 0 bases and J by 5 bases, 8 bases remained unmatched. This CDR3 has 15 residues. Germline loops: CDR1 GTSNPN, CDR2 SVGIG (reference sequence). Looking up the rest from reference TRBV30 and TRBJ2-5 gives the full variable domain: SQTIHQWPATLVQPVGSPLSLECTVEGTSNPNLYWYRQAAGRGLQLLFYSVGIGQISSEVPQNLSASRPQDRQFILSSKKLLLSDSGFYLCAWSVPGGGRETQYFGPGTRLLVL.

In this sample, this clone turned up once. This chain joins TRBV7-2 and TRBJ2-5; 10 bases align to TRBD2. From germline, CDR1 is SGHTA and CDR2 FQGNSA. The CDR3 is made up of 16 amino acids. J lost 4 bases, V lost 1 base, and 6 bases had no gene match. The CDR3: CASSLGAGGRIETQYF. CDR3 sequence (DNA): TGTGCCAGCAGCTTAGGAGCGGGGGGGCGGATAGAGACCCAGTACTTC. Combining the CDR3 with reference TRBV7-2 and TRBJ2-5 gives the whole variable domain GAGVSQSPSNKVTEKGKDVELRCDPISGHTALYWYRQSLGQGLEFLIYFQGNSAPDKSGLPSDRFSAERTGGSVSTLTIQRTQQEDSAVYLCASSLGAGGRIETQYFGPGTRLLVL.

V is TRBV6-4 and J is TRBJ2-3, with TRBD2 matching over 8 bases. Trimming removed 2 bases from V and 3 bases from J; junction bases left unmatched: 4. The CDR3 is made up of 15 amino acids. CDR1 is MRHNA, CDR2 SNTAGT, per germline. CDR3 amino acids: CASSDQSGSTDTQYF. In DNA, the CDR3 is TGTGCCAGCAGTGACCAAAGCGGGAGTACAGATACGCAGTATTTT.

This rearrangement joins TRBV4-3 to TRBJ1-4; weak D call: TRBD1 (5 bases). Germline CDR1 and CDR2: LGHNA and YSLEER. There are 16 residues in the CDR3. V lost 4 bases to trimming and J lost 0 bases, with 12 bases between them. CDR3 region: CASSPSGGATNEKLFF. The CDR3 coding sequence is TGCGCCAGCAGCCCAAGCGGGGGAGCAACTAATGAAAAACTGTTTTTT.

The chain links TRBV7-8 to TRBJ2-2; TRBD2 matches at 9 bases. Unmatched junction bases numbered 6, after V lost 0 bases and J lost 10 bases. The CDR3 has 15 amino acids. In germline, CDR1 is SGHVS, CDR2 FQNEAQ. This CDR3 is CASSLAGSGSQELFF. The CDR3 region has the DNA TGTGCCAGCAGCTTAGCGGGTAGCGGGAGTCAGGAGCTGTTTTTT.